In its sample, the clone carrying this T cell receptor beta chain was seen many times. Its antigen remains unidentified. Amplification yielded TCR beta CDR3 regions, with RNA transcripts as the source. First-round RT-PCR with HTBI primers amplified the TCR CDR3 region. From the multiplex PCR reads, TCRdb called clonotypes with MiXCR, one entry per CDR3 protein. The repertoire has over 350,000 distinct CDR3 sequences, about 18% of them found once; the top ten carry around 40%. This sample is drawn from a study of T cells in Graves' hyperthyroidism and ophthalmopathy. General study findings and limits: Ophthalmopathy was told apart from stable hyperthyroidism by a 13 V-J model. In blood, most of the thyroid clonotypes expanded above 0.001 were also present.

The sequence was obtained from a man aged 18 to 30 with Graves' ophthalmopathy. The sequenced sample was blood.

The CDR3 protein is CASSPPLAGLETQYF. Written as DNA, the CDR3 is TGTGCCAGCAGCCCCCCACTAGCGGGGTTAGAGACCCAGTACTTC. The V and J genes are TRBV7-9 and TRBJ2-5; 10 bases map to TRBD2. The CDR3 contains 15 residues. The germline V gene has CDR1 SEHNR and CDR2 FQNEAQ (reference sequence). Unmatched junction bases numbered 7, after V lost 5 bases and J lost 4 bases.